This T cell receptor beta chain derives from a study of cytomegalovirus exposure and HLA in healthy donors. Study-level background: The 110 or so validation repertoires, a later analysis reported, used the same platform as the roughly 610 first-cohort repertoires. General study results and limits: A later analysis found first-cohort TCR clusters tended to co-occur in the 120 or so validation repertoires. Researchers catalogued about 150 TCR beta chains as cytomegalovirus-associated.

Among the 120 subjects of the validation cohort, separate from the approximately 700-subject first cohort, were the donors. A remark on this clone: What it binds is not known.

Germline assignment: CDR1 SGHTA and CDR2 FQGNSA. This CDR3 is built from 15 residues. Trimming at V came to 5 bases and at J to 6 bases, leaving 4 bases not matched to a gene. Here immunoSEQ multiplex PCR was the method, and the copy in TCRdb shows in-frame clones only, minus some. The sample consists of tens of thousands of clones, 93% of them appearing once. Sequenced sample: PBMCs. The rearrangement uses TRBV7-2 and TRBJ2-1; TRBD2 matches at 13 bases. The receptor's source is a woman aged 30 to 39 in good health and CMV-seronegative. CDR3 coding DNA: TGTGCCAGCAGCCCGACTAGCGGGGGGCGCAATGAGCAGTTCTTC. Protein: CASSPTSGGRNEQFF.